These 15 T cell receptor beta chains were all obtained from the same sample, sequenced in a study of T cell responses to AZD1222 COVID-19 vaccine. Produced via immunoSEQ multiplex PCR; TCRdb's table is partial and in-frame only. The profile shows over 80,000 clones, approximately 93% of them singletons. Sequences were derived from peripheral blood, sampled 28 days after the second AZD1222 dose. The source is an adult who received the AZD1222 COVID-19 vaccine.

The chain has TRBV4-1 and TRBJ2-2, with a possible D match to TRBD1 (6 bases). In germline, CDR1 is MGHRA, CDR2 YSYEKL. The CDR3 contains 17 residues. The ends were cut back, 0 bases at V and 2 bases at J, with 13 bases in the middle. The CDR3 region has the DNA TGCGCCAGCAGCCAAGAAACAGGGCTACTAAACACCGGGGAGCTGTTTTTT. Translation gives CASSQETGLLNTGELFF.

Only a few counts were recorded for this clone. This rearrangement joins TRBV10-2 to TRBJ1-2, with D possibly matching TRBD1 (6 bases). The CDR3 has 15 amino acids. The germline CDR1 and CDR2 sequences are WSHSY and SAAADI. Trimming left V 3 bases short and J 6 bases short, with 17 bases between. CDR3 nucleotides: TGCGCCAGCAGTGACCCATACGGCAGGGGAGATGGCTACACCTTC. Encoded protein: CASSDPYGRGDGYTF.

J is TRBJ2-3 and V is TRBV11-2; D ambiguous. This CDR3 has 13 amino acids. Trimming took off 2 bases at V and 5 bases at J, with 8 bases between the two ends. The germline V gene has CDR1 SGHAT and CDR2 FQNNGV. The CDR3 region is CASSLPARDTQYF. DNA of the CDR3: TGTGCCAGCAGCTTACCCGCCCGAGATACGCAGTATTTT.

This chain joins TRBV2 and TRBJ2-1; 9 bases map to TRBD2. Germline V gene data show CDR1 as SNHLY and CDR2 as FYNNEI. Trimming took 4 bases from V and 4 from J; bases not matched to a gene: 14. The CDR3 covers 18 residues. CDR3 in DNA: TGTGCCAGCAGTGCCCCGGACAGTGGGACTAGCTATTACAATGAGCAGTTCTTC. Its translation is CASSAPDSGTSYYNEQFF.

The chain carries TRBV5-1 and TRBJ2-2; D call uncertain. The CDR3 sequence is 15 residues long. The ends were cut back, 4 bases at V and 2 bases at J, with 12 bases in the middle. Germline V lookup: CDR1 SGHRS, CDR2 YFSETQ. CDR3 amino acids: CASSLAPQNTGELFF. Here the CDR3 DNA reads TGCGCCAGCAGCCTGGCACCTCAAAACACCGGGGAGCTGTTTTTT.

CDR3 residues: CASSIPGGGTYEQYF. The CDR3 bases are TGTGCCAGCAGCATCCCAGGGGGGGGGACCTACGAGCAGTACTTC. The V gene is TRBV7-2, the J gene TRBJ2-7, with D perhaps assigned TRBD1 or TRBD2 (7 bases each). V shed 5 bases and J shed 2 bases, with 16 bases lying between them. This CDR3 contains 15 residues. Germline CDR1 reads SGHTA; CDR2 reads FQGNSA. Together with reference TRBV7-2 and TRBJ2-7, the CDR3 gives the full variable domain: GAGVSQSPSNKVTEKGKDVELRCDPISGHTALYWYRQSLGQGLEFLIYFQGNSAPDKSGLPSDRFSAERTGGSVSTLTIQRTQQEDSAVYLCASSIPGGGTYEQYFGPGTRLTVT.

The CDR3 loop is CASSMVGGGSGANVLTF. The DNA for the CDR3 is TGTGCCAGTAGTATGGTGGGAGGCGGCTCTGGGGCCAACGTCCTGACTTTC. The V and J genes are TRBV19 and TRBJ2-6; tentatively, D is TRBD2 (6 bases). The CDR3 is 17 amino acids. V shed 3 bases and J shed 0 bases, with 12 bases lying between them. The germline CDR1 and CDR2 sequences are LNHDA and SQIVND (reference sequence).

The rearrangement joins TRBV5-1 to TRBJ1-5, with unresolved D. Between the trimmed V and J ends, which lost 5 bases and 9 bases, there was a span of 15 bases. CDR1 SGHRS and CDR2 YFSETQ come from the germline V gene. The CDR3 sequence is 13 residues long. CDR3 DNA sequence: TGCGCCAGCAGGACCTTTAGGCCCGGGCCCCAGCATTTT. It encodes CASRTFRPGPQHF.

The chain links TRBV7-8 to TRBJ1-1; TRBD1 aligns across 8 bases. The germline V gene encodes CDR1 SGHVS and CDR2 FQNEAQ. CDR3 length: 15 residues. Trimming cost V 5 bases and J 0 bases; bases outside gene matches: 5. The CDR3 DNA follows: TGTGCCAGCAGCCGAGACAGGGGAATGAACACTGAAGCTTTCTTT. Its protein is CASSRDRGMNTEAFF.

This chain joins TRBV5-1 and TRBJ1-1; tentatively, D is TRBD1 (5 bases). Germline assignment: CDR1 SGHRS and CDR2 YFSETQ. This CDR3 spans 12 amino acids. V shed 2 bases and J shed 7 bases, with 9 bases lying between them. The CDR3 spells CASSFGTDEAFF. In DNA, the CDR3 is TGCGCCAGCAGCTTCGGGACTGATGAAGCTTTCTTT.

The gene calls are TRBV11-2 and TRBJ2-5, with D perhaps matching TRBD2 (7 bases). Per germline, CDR1 SGHAT and CDR2 FQNNGV. V was cut by 8 bases and J by 2 bases, with 24 bases left in between. CDR3 length: 17 amino acids. For the CDR3, the DNA is TGTGCCAGCCCCCGGGGTCCACTGGGGGGGGCTCAAGAGACCCAGTACTTC. It is translated as CASPRGPLGGAQETQYF.

V usage is TRBV6-5 and J usage is TRBJ1-1, with TRBD1 identical over 7 bases. V shed 7 bases, J shed 1 base, and the junction held 3 bases outside the gene matches. Germline V gene data show CDR1 as MNHEY and CDR2 as SVGAGI. The CDR3 covers 13 residues. The CDR3 is CASMRDRNTEAFF. DNA of the CDR3: TGTGCCAGCATGAGGGACAGGAACACTGAAGCTTTCTTT.

CDR3 nucleotides: TGTGCCAGTAGTATGACTAGCGGATTAGGGGGCTACAATGAGCAGTTCTTC. Translation gives CASSMTSGLGGYNEQFF. The chain uses TRBV19 and TRBJ2-1; TRBD2 aligns across 9 bases. CDR1 LNHDA and CDR2 SQIVND come from the germline V gene (reference sequence). This CDR3 comprises 17 residues. The ends lost 3 bases at V and 3 bases at J; junction bases unmatched: 9. The full variable domain, rest sourced from reference TRBV19 and TRBJ2-1, is DGGITQSPKYLFRKEGQNVTLSCEQNLNHDAMYWYRQDPGQGLRLIYYSQIVNDFQKGDIAEGYSVSREKKESFPLTVTSAQKNPTAFYLCASSMTSGLGGYNEQFFGPGTRLTVL.

CDR3 loop: CASRGSTDTQYF. The CDR3 region has the DNA TGTGCCAGCCGCGGTAGCACAGATACGCAGTATTTT. The chain has TRBV3-1 (or the pseudogene TRBV3-2) and TRBJ2-3; unclear D gene. V lost 8 bases, J lost 0 bases, and 6 bases lay in between. This CDR3 is built from 12 residues. Per the germline V gene, CDR1 is LGHDT and CDR2 is YNNKEL (reference sequence).

V usage is TRBV2 and J usage is TRBJ1-5; 7 bases agree with TRBD1. Germline CDR1 is SNHLY and CDR2 is FYNNEI. This CDR3 has 16 amino acids. V was clipped by 6 bases and J by 7 bases; unmatched bases: 15. The CDR3 DNA is TGTGCCAGCAGATCACATTACCAGGGGGTCCGGCAGCCCCAGCATTTT. It encodes CASRSHYQGVRQPQHF.